This T cell receptor (beta chain) was retrieved from a study of shared clonotypes between healthy human individuals. Study-wide context: Donors consisted of two women and a few men between 18 and 49. Findings and limits, study-wide: It was observed that 5% to 6% of naive CD4 clonotypes were shared across several donors. Clonotype sharing among the donors was expected to vary with sequencing depth.

Regarding this clone: Its target is not known.

In the original processing: ImmunoSEQ gave junction-only sequences without quality scores, so filtering differed. The repertoire was sequenced with immunoSEQ multiplex PCR; TCRdb's copy has only in-frame clones and lacks some. V and J calls and clone size follow that table, whereas D and trimming were derived from the DNA. The sample consists of around 700,000 clones, about 74% of them appearing once. This clonotype originated in a woman younger than 45 in good health. Sequencing was performed on memory CD4+ T cells sorted from blood. Stated subset: CD45RA-negative fraction.

The CDR3 region has the DNA TGTGCCAGCAGCCCATGGGGGAGGGGCGGCACCGGGGAGCTGTTTTTT. It is translated as CASSPWGRGGTGELFF. The chain joins TRBV7-2 to TRBJ2-2; TRBD2 matches at 7 bases. This CDR3 has 16 residues. With 5 bases clipped from V and 4 bases from J, the junction kept 10 bases outside the gene matches. Germline CDR1 reads SGHTA; CDR2 reads FQGNSA.